This record covers a single TCR beta chain. Methods used by the authors: Reference gene primer amplification gave nucleated cell count estimates. Clones were read by immunoSEQ multiplex PCR, and TCRdb kept only the in-frame ones, dropping some. V, J and clone size are taken as reported in that table, and D and trimming were inferred from the DNA itself. The top ten hold around 1.2% of the sample, which has over 200,000 clones, 92% seen once. The source of the sample is a study of blood T cell repertoires in COVID-19. In the study overall: Acute and convalescent COVID-19 specimens originated in the United States, Italy and Spain. PBMCs, B-cell-depleted T cells, or T cells provided the cDNA or gDNA that made up the material.

The V segment lost 1 base and the J segment 4 bases; nucleotides outside the gene matches: 3. Germline V gives CDR1 SGHTS, CDR2 YDEGEE. CDR3 length equals 14 residues. Sequencing was carried out using peripheral blood. The V call is TRBV5-8, the J call TRBJ2-3; 7 positions agree with TRBD2. This receptor was identified in a man between 25 and 39 years old with acute or convalescent COVID-19. The CDR3, as DNA: TGTGCCAGCAGCTTGCGTCGGGAGGCAGATACGCAGTATTTT. Its protein product is CASSLRREADTQYF. The full variable domain, its missing parts supplied by reference TRBV5-8 and TRBJ2-3, is EAGVTQSPTHLIKTRGQQATLRCSPISGHTSVYWYQQALGLGLQFLLWYDEGEERNRGNFPPRFSGRQFPNYSSELNVNALELEDSALYLCASSLRREADTQYFGPGTRLTVL.